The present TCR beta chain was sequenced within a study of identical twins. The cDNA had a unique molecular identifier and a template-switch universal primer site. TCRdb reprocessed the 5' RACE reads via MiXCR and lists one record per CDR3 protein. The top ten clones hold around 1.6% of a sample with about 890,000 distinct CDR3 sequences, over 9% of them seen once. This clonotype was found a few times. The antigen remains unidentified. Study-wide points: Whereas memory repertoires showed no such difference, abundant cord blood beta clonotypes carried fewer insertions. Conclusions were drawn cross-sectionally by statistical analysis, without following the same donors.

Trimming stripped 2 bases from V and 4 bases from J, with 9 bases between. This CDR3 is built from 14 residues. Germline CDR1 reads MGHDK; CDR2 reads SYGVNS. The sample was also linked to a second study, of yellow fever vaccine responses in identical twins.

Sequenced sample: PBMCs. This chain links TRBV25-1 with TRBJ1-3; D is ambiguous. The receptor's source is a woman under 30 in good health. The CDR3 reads CASSEVPFGNTIYF. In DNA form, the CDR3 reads TGTGCCAGCAGTGAAGTTCCATTCGGAAACACCATATATTTT.